This record concerns one T cell receptor (beta chain) sequence. This clonotype appeared a few times. Which antigen it targets is not known. Base qualities are missing; no much larger clone stands one base away. CDR1 and CDR2 are read off the germline V gene as MNHEY and SVGAGI. Spanning cysteine to phenylalanine, the CDR3 consists of 14 amino acids. Only the CDR3 DNA is retained, 42 bases long and in frame from the first base. The germline ends are 15 bases apart after V is trimmed by 3 bases and J by 12 bases. This entry comes from a study of patients and donors after allogeneic stem cell transplantation (dated by TCRdb to 2019 to 2021). The method behind the library was RT-PCR. The sequencer was a NextSeq 550. TCRdb reprocessing: public reads trimmed at Q25 with fastp, clones called with MiXCR, in-frame beta chains kept. Merged by CDR3 protein, the rows form single entries marked with the most common genes and DNA. The sample data list under 170,000 distinct CDR3 sequences, and roughly 35% of these were observed just once. The top ten clones comprise roughly 50% of the sample.

The clonotype was recovered from a human donor who was either an allogeneic HSCT recipient or a stem cell or donor lymphocyte infusion donor (not recorded which). It is not recorded whose cells these are; they may come from a transplant donor. Recombination connected TRBV6-5 to TRBJ1-6; the D gene cannot be resolved reliably. Sequencing was done on a sample of blood, either unsorted or a sorted T cell fraction (not recorded which). The CDR3 region: CASSYSRSLGPLHF. The nucleotide sequence is given as TGTGCCAGCAGTTATAGCCGGTCCCTCGGACCCCTCCACTTT.